Below are 2 T cell receptor beta chains sequenced from a single sample in a study of beta chain features in type 1 diabetes. cDNA synthesis used the whole RNA isolate, giving expressed TCRB sequences. Repertoires were generated with immunoSEQ multiplex PCR, while TCRdb's copy carries only in-frame clones and drops some. Of under 300,000 clones in the sample, over 20% are singletons; the top ten hold around 0.029%. Points from the study as a whole: Significant though moderate, a shortening of TCRB CDR3s appeared in all four CD4+ subsets of Type 1 diabetes patients.

Their antigens remain unidentified. The specimen sequenced was naive CD4+ T cells from blood. The receptors come from a woman aged 40 to 50 with type 1 diabetes.

The rearrangement links TRBV11-2 to TRBJ2-1; TRBD2 matches at 7 bases. The CDR3 runs 13 residues. Per germline, CDR1 SGHAT and CDR2 FQNNGV. V was pared by 4 bases and J by 6 bases, with 3 bases of the junction left unmatched. CDR3 nucleotide sequence: TGTGCCAGCAGCTCTGGACTAGTCAATGAGCAGTTCTTC. Residues: CASSSGLVNEQFF. Looking up the rest from reference TRBV11-2 and TRBJ2-1 gives the full variable domain: EAGVAQSPRYKIIEKRQSVAFWCNPISGHATLYWYQQILGQGPKLLIQFQNNGVVDDSQLPKDRFSAERLKGVDSTLKIQPAKLEDSAVYLCASSSGLVNEQFFGPGTRLTVL.

In its sample, this clone was seen a few times. V is TRBV9 and J is TRBJ2-7, with 9 bases matching TRBD2. The V gene end was trimmed by 2 bases and the J gene end by 4 bases; junction bases not matched to a gene: 4. Germline V CDR1 and CDR2: SGDLS, YYNGEE. CDR3 length: 14 residues. DNA for the CDR3: TGTGCCAGCAGCGTGGCGGGAGGGCCTTACGAGCAGTACTTC. Translation gives CASSVAGGPYEQYF.